Sequencing of this TCR beta chain was carried out in a study of blood T cells in healthy people across ages. V shed 3 bases and J shed 2 bases, with 14 bases lying between them. This CDR3 region has 15 residues. CDR1 and CDR2 (germline): LGHNA, YNFKEQ. PCR was performed a second time for about 7 to 11 cycles using a sample-barcoded 5' primer and a J-beta primer mix. TCRdb called the 5' RACE reads again in MiXCR, with one record for every CDR3 protein. This table holds 1.6 million or so distinct CDR3 sequences, around 36% found once. The source of this sequence is a woman aged 25 to 39 in good health. Material for sequencing was blood. This sequence joins TRBV4-2 and TRBJ2-7; either TRBD1 or TRBD2 may fit D (7 bases each). The CDR3 DNA is TGTGCCAGCAGCCAGGGAGGGACAGACGCCTACGAGCAGTACTTC. This codes for CASSQGGTDAYEQYF.